This T cell receptor beta chain was sequenced during a study of CD8+CD57+ T cells in acquired aplastic anemia. Turning to the study itself: Sorted cells (CD4+ and CD8+) yielded DNA amounts that averaged around 3.5 ug. Study outcomes and limitations: Almost 30 CD8+ CDR3 sequences occurred in both the patients and the controls.

CDR3 size: 13 residues. Germline CDR1 and CDR2: MNHNS and SASEGT. The study profiled TCR beta VDJ and CDR3 using genomic DNA as template. TCRdb reanalysed the reads using MiXCR and keeps one entry per CDR3 protein. The top ten hold 2.5% of the sample, which has about 130,000 distinct CDR3 sequences, about 48% seen once. Note on this clonotype: Its antigen is as yet unknown. An end of the junction differs from the germline gene, which may be a read error.

The origin of this receptor is a human donor in good health, serving as a control. Sequencing was done on a sample of sorted CD4+, CD8+, or CD8+CD57+ T cells (not recorded which) from PBMCs. The rearrangement links TRBV6-1 to TRBJ1-6; D is perhaps TRBD1 (5 bases). In DNA form, the CDR3 reads TGTGCCAGCAGCGACCGAGGGGATTCACCCCCCCACTTT. Amino acids: CASSDRGDSPPHF.